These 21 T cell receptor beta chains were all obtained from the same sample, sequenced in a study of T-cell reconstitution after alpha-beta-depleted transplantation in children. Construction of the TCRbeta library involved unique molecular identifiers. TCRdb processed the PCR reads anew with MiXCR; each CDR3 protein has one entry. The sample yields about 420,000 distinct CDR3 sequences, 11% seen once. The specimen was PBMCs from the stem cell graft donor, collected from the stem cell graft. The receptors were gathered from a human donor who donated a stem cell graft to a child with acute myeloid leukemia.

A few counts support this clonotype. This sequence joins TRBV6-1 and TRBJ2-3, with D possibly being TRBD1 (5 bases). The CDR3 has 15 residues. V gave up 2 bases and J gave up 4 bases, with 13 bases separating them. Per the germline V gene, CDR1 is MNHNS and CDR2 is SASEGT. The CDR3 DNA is TGTGCCAGCAGTGAATTGTCGGCAGGGCCAGATACGCAGTATTTT. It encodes CASSELSAGPDTQYF.

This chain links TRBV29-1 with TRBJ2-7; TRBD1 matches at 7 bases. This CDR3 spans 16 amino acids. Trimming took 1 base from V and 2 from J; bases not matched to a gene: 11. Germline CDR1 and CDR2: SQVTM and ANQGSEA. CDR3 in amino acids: CSVEGFRQGNAYEQYF. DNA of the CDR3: TGCAGCGTTGAAGGTTTTAGACAGGGTAACGCCTACGAGCAGTACTTC.

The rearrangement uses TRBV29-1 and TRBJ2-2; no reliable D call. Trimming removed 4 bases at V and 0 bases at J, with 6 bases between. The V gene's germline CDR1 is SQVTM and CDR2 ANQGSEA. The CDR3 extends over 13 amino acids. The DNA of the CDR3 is TGCAGCGTTGCCAAAGCGAACACCGGGGAGCTGTTTTTT. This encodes CSVAKANTGELFF.

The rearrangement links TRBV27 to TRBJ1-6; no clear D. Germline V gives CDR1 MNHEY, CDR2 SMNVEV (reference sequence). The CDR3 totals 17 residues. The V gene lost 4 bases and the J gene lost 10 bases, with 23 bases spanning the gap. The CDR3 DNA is TGTGCCAGCAGTTACCGGATTCAAGCGGCGTCTCACTCACCCCTCCACTTT. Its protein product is CASSYRIQAASHSPLHF.

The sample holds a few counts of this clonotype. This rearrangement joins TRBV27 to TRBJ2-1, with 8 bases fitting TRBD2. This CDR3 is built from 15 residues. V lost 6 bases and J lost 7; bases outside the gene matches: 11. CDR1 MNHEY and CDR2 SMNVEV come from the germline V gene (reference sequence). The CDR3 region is CASSPRGTSGNEQFF. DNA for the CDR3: TGTGCCAGCAGCCCTAGGGGGACTAGTGGAAATGAGCAGTTCTTC.

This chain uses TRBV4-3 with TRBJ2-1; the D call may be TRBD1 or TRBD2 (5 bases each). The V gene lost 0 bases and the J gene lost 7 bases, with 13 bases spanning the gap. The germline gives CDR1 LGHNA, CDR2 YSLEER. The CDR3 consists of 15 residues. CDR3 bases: TGCGCCAGCAGCCAAGAACAGGCCTGGGGGAATGAGCAGTTCTTC. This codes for CASSQEQAWGNEQFF.

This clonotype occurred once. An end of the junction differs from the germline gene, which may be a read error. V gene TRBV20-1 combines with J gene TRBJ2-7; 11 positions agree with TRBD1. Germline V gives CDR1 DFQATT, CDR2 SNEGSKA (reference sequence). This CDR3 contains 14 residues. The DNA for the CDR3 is TGCAGAGCTATGGACAGGGGGCTCTCCTACGAGCAGTACTTC. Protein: CRAMDRGLSYEQYF.

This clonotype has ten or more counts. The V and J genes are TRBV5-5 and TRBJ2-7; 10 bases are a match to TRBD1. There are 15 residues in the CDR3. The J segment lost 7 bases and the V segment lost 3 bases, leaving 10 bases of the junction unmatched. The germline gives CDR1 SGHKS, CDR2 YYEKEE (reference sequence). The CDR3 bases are TGTGCCAGCAGCTCGATGAGACAGGGGGCTGAAGAGCAGTACGTC. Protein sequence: CASSSMRQGAEEQYV.

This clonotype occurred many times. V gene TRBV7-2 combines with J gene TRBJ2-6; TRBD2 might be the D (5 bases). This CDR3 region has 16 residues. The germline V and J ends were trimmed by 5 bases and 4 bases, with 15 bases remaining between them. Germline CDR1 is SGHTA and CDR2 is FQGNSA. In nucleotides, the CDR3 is TGTGCCAGCAGCCAAAGGATGTCGGGGGGGGCCAACGTCCTGACTTTC. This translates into CASSQRMSGGANVLTF.

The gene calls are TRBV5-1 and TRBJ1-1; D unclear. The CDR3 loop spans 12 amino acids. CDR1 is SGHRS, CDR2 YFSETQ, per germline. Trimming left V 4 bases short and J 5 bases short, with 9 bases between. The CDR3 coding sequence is TGCGCCAGCAGCGGCGGGGTGACTGAAGCTTTCTTT. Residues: CASSGGVTEAFF.

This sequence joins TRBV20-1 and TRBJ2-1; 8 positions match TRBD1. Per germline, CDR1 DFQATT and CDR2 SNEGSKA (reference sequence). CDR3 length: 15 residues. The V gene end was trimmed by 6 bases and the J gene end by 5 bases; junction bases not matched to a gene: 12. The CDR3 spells CSAPDRGEAHNEQFF. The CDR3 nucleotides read TGCAGTGCACCCGACAGGGGCGAAGCACACAATGAGCAGTTCTTC.

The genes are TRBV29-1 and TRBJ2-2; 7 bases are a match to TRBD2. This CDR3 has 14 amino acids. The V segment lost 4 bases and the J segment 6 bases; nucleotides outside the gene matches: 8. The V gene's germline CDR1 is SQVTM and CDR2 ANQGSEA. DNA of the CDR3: TGCAGCGTTGTTGGCGGGAGTGTCCCCGGGGAGCTGTTTTTT. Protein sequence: CSVVGGSVPGELFF.

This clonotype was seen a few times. CDR3 residues: CASSPGTGGENEQFF. Here the CDR3 DNA reads TGTGCCAGCAGTCCCGGGACAGGGGGCGAAAATGAGCAGTTCTTC. The chain couples TRBV6-5 to TRBJ2-1; 12 bases are shared with TRBD1. Germline V gene sequence: CDR1 MNHEY, CDR2 SVGAGI. The CDR3 is made up of 15 amino acids. Germline trimming cut 5 bases from V and 7 bases from J; bases unmatched to any gene: 6.

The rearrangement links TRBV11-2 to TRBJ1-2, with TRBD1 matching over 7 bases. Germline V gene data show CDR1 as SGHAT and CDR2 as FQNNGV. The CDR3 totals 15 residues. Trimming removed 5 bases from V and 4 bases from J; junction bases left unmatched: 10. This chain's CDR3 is CASSPNGAGGYGYTF. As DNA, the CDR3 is TGTGCCAGCAGCCCTAATGGGGCAGGGGGCTATGGCTACACCTTC.

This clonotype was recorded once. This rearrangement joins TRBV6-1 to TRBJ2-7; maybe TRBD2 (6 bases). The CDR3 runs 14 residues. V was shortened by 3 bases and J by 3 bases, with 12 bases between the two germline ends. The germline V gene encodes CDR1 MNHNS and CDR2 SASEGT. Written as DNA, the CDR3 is TGTGCCAGCAGTGACCGGGCGGGATTCTACGAGCAGTACTTC. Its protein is CASSDRAGFYEQYF.

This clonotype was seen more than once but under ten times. CDR3: CASSYSRGYTDTQYF. CDR3 coding DNA: TGTGCCAGCAGTTACTCGCGGGGTTACACAGATACGCAGTATTTT. The chain links TRBV6-2 or TRBV6-3 to TRBJ2-3, with a tentative D call TRBD2 (6 bases). Germline CDR1 is MNHEY and CDR2 is SVGEGT. The CDR3 has 15 amino acids. Trimming left V 0 bases short and J 2 bases short, with 9 bases between.

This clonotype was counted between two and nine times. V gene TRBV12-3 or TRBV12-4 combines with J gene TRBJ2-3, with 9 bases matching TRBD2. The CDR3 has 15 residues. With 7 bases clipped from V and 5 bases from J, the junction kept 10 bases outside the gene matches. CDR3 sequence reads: CASKLSGSGGDTQYF. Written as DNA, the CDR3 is TGTGCCAGCAAACTTAGCGGGAGTGGGGGAGATACGCAGTATTTT.

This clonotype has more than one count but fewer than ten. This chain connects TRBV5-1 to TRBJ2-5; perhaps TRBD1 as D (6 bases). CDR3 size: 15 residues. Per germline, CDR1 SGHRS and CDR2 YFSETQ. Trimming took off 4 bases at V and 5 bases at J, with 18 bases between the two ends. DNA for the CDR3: TGCGCCAGCAGCGGAATACAGGGAAACGGGGAGACCCAGTACTTC. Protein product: CASSGIQGNGETQYF.

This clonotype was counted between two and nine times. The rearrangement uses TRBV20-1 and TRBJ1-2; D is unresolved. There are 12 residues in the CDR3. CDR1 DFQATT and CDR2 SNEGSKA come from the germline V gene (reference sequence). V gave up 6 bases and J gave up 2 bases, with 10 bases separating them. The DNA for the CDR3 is TGCAGTGCCCCGAGGGCGAACTATGGCTACACCTTC. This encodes CSAPRANYGYTF.

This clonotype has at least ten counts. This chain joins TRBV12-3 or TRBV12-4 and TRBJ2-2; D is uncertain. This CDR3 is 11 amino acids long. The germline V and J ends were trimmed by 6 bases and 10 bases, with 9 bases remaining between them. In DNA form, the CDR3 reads TGTGCCAGCAGCCGCTCCTTGGAGCTGTTTTTT. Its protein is CASSRSLELFF.

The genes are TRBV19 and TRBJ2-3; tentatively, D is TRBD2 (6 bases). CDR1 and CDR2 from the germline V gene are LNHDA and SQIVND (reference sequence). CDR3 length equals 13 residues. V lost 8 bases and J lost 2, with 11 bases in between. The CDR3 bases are TGTGCCAGTCTAGCGTCGATCACAGATACGCAGTATTTT. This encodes CASLASITDTQYF. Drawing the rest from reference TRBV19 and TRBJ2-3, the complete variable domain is DGGITQSPKYLFRKEGQNVTLSCEQNLNHDAMYWYRQDPGQGLRLIYYSQIVNDFQKGDIAEGYSVSREKKESFPLTVTSAQKNPTAFYLCASLASITDTQYFGPGTRLTVL.